This TCR beta chain was identified in a study of shared clonotypes between healthy human individuals. Overall study context: The plates for each donor numbered three CD4 naive, three CD4 memory, two CD8 naive and one CD8 memory.

The sorted-subset replicate PCRs were given approximately 190 ng DNA, which is 27,000 or so T cell genomes. Authors' data handling: ImmunoSEQ yielded junction-only sequences lacking quality scores, so filtering differed. Data came from immunoSEQ multiplex PCR; TCRdb stores just in-frame clones and leaves some out. The V and J calls and clone size were taken over from that table, and D and trimming were inferred from the DNA. The data show over a million clones, with about 74% seen just once and around 1.4% held by the top ten. Trimming shortened V by 2 bases and J by 2 bases, and 4 bases separated the two germline ends. The CDR3 has 12 amino acids. Germline assignment: CDR1 SNHLY and CDR2 FYNNEI. Those who donated were healthy HIV-negative adults, with no recent acute infections or vaccinations reported.

The gene calls are TRBV2 and TRBJ2-7; D unresolved. Sequencing was done on a sample of memory CD4+ T cells sorted from blood. Subset: CD45RA-negative fraction. The TCR was taken from a man between 18 and 35 years old in good health. This CDR3 is CASSETPYEQYF. The CDR3 DNA reads TGTGCCAGCAGTGAAACCCCCTACGAGCAGTACTTC.